This paragraph reports one TCR beta chain. This entry belongs to a study of blood T cell repertoires in COVID-19. Enrolled through a virtual design, the participants were between 18 and 89 years of age and came from roughly 22 US areas. Looked up from germline, CDR1 is SGHRS and CDR2 is YFSETQ. With 4 bases removed from V and 6 bases from J, the gap between germline ends came to 20 bases. This CDR3 spans 16 amino acids. This table comes from immunoSEQ multiplex PCR, and its TCRdb copy is limited to in-frame clones, with some not included. This sample carries a few hundred thousand clones, roughly 89% of them seen once, and the ten largest clones take approximately 2%.

The source is a woman aged 55-70 years who had recovered from COVID-19. The V call is TRBV5-1, the J call TRBJ2-1, with D possibly TRBD2 on 5 matching bases. Sequenced input: PBMCs or T cells enriched from blood (not recorded which). The CDR3 is CASSPRRGRTINEQFF. Here the CDR3 DNA reads TGCGCCAGCAGCCCTCGACGTGGGAGAACGATCAATGAGCAGTTCTTC. Together with reference TRBV5-1 and TRBJ2-1, the CDR3 gives the full variable domain: KAGVTQTPRYLIKTRGQQVTLSCSPISGHRSVSWYQQTPGQGLQFLFEYFSETQRNKGNFPGRFSGRQFSNSRSEMNVSTLELGDSALYLCASSPRRGRTINEQFFGPGTRLTVL.